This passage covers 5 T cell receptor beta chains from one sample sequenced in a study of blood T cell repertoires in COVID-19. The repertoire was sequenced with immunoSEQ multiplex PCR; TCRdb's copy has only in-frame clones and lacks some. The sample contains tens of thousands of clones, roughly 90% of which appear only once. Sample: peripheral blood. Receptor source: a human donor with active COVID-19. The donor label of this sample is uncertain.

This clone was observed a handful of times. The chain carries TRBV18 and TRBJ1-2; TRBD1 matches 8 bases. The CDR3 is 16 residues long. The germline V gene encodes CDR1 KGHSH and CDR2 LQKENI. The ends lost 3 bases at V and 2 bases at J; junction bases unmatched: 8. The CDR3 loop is CASSPLGTGVNYGYTF. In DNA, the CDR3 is TGTGCCAGCTCACCCCTCGGGACAGGAGTAAACTATGGCTACACCTTC.

The CDR3 region is CAITDRTTGTEAFF. The DNA of the CDR3 is TGTGCCATCACCGATCGGACAACCGGCACTGAAGCTTTCTTT. This chain joins TRBV10-3 and TRBJ1-1; possible D gene TRBD1, 5 bases. This CDR3 region has 14 residues. V was trimmed by 7 bases and J by 4 bases, leaving 16 bases between them. The germline gives CDR1 ENHRY, CDR2 SYGVKD.

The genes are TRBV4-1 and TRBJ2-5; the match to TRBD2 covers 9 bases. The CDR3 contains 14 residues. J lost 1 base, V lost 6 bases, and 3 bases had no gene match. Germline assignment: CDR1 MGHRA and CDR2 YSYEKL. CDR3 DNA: TGCGCCAGCAGTCTGGGACTAGCCCAAGAGACCCAGTACTTC. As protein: CASSLGLAQETQYF.

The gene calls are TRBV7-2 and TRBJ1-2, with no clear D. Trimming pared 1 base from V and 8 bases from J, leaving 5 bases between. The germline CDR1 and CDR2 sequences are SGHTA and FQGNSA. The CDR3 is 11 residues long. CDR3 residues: CASSLVGGYTF. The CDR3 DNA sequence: TGTGCCAGCAGCTTAGTCGGGGGCTACACCTTC. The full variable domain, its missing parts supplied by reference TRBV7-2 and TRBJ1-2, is GAGVSQSPSNKVTEKGKDVELRCDPISGHTALYWYRQSLGQGLEFLIYFQGNSAPDKSGLPSDRFSAERTGGSVSTLTIQRTQQEDSAVYLCASSLVGGYTFGSGTRLTVV.

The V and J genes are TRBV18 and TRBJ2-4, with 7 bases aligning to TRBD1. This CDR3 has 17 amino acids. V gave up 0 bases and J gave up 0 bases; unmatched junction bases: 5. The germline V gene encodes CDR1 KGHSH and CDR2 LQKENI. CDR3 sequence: CASSPPTGAVAKNIQYF. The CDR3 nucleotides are TGTGCCAGCTCACCACCAACAGGGGCTGTAGCCAAAAACATTCAGTACTTC.